Listed below are T cell receptor beta chains from one sample, sequenced in a study of vaccination effects on CD4 cells after COVID-19. These receptors' targets are unknown. Libraries were prepared by immunoSEQ multiplex PCR; TCRdb keeps only in-frame clonotypes and omits some of them. The table records some 30,000 clones, roughly 80% of them present only once. The sequencing used CD4+ T cells from PBMCs cultured with SARS-CoV-2 spike peptides, collected after COVID-19 vaccination. The receptor set was obtained from a human donor who received a COVID-19 vaccine. Some clones in this sample may be carry-over from other donors' samples. CDR3s include the opening cysteine and the closing phenylalanine or tryptophan. Each record gives: V gene, clone size, J gene, D gene, CDR3 DNA, CDR3 protein. D genes are given only for firm matches. Size tells how often a clone was seen (once, few, many) or the class of an expanded clone, and some rows leave it out.

V: TRBV19
size: medium-sized
J: TRBJ2-3
D: -
DNA: TGTGCCAGTAGTATTATAGCAAGGGGACGAGATACGCAGTATTTT
CDR3: CASSIIARGRDTQYF

V: TRBV21-1
size: -
J: TRBJ2-1
D: -
DNA: TGTGCCAGCAGTCTTGATTGCGGGGGGGCGGGATACAATGAGCAGTTCTTC
CDR3: CASSLDCGGAGYNEQFF

V: TRBV4-1
size: -
J: TRBJ1-2
D: -
DNA: TGCGCCAGCAGCCTTGGGCAGACTTTCGACTTTAGGTATGGCTACACCTTC
CDR3: CASSLGQTFDFRYGYTF

V: TRBV5-1
size: -
J: TRBJ2-5
D: TRBD2
DNA: TGCGCCAGCAGCCGACTAGCGGGTGAACAAGAGACCCAGTACTTC
CDR3: CASSRLAGEQETQYF

V: TRBV19
size: -
J: TRBJ2-5
D: -
DNA: TGTGCCAGTAGTATCGACACAGGACAAGAGACCCAGTACTTC
CDR3: CASSIDTGQETQYF

V: TRBV12-3/TRBV12-4
size: -
J: TRBJ1-2
D: -
DNA: TGTGCCAGCAGTCACGGCTGGGACTATGGCTACACCTTC
CDR3: CASSHGWDYGYTF

V: TRBV10-2
size: -
J: TRBJ1-2
D: -
DNA: TGCGCCAGCAGTGAGCCCTACAAACACTGGGCAGCCGGCAGTGGCTATGGCTACACCTTC
CDR3: CASSEPYKHWAAGSGYGYTF

V: TRBV5-1
size: -
J: TRBJ1-4
D: TRBD1
DNA: TGCGCCAGCAGCACTGGGACAGGGGGCAGTGAAAAACTGTTTTTT
CDR3: CASSTGTGGSEKLFF

V: TRBV9
size: -
J: TRBJ1-2
D: -
DNA: TGTGCCAGCAGCGTAGAAGGGTTCTATGGCTACACCTTC
CDR3: CASSVEGFYGYTF

V: TRBV7-9
size: -
J: TRBJ2-1
D: TRBD2
DNA: TGTGCCAGCAGCGCCCGGGGGGAATACAATGAGCAGTTCTTC
CDR3: CASSARGEYNEQFF

V: TRBV27
size: -
J: TRBJ1-1
D: -
DNA: TGTGCCAGCAGTACAGGGTCCTGGAACACTGAAGCTTTCTTT
CDR3: CASSTGSWNTEAFF

V: TRBV6-5
size: -
J: TRBJ1-1
D: -
DNA: TGTGCCAGTCTCGGGGCAGGTACGGGGAACACTGAAGCTTTCTTT
CDR3: CASLGAGTGNTEAFF

V: TRBV5-1
size: -
J: TRBJ1-5
D: -
DNA: TGCGCCAGCAGCCCCGAGGGGACCCTAAGTCAGCCCCAGCATTTT
CDR3: CASSPEGTLSQPQHF

V: TRBV11-2
size: -
J: TRBJ2-2
D: TRBD1
DNA: TGTGCCAGCAGAATTACCGGGACAGGGGCCAACACCGGGGAGCTGTTTTTT
CDR3: CASRITGTGANTGELFF

V: TRBV24-1
size: -
J: TRBJ2-5
D: -
DNA: TGTGCCACCAGTGAACCGAGGGGGTACCAAGAGACCCAGTACTTC
CDR3: CATSEPRGYQETQYF

V: TRBV30
size: medium-sized
J: TRBJ1-6
D: -
DNA: TGTGCCTGGAGTGTTGGAGGAGGAGATTCACCCCTCCACTTT
CDR3: CAWSVGGGDSPLHF

V: TRBV29-1
size: -
J: TRBJ2-6
D: -
DNA: TGCAGCGTTGAAATGGGTGGGGCCAACGTCCTGACTTTC
CDR3: CSVEMGGANVLTF

V: TRBV7-2
size: -
J: TRBJ2-1
D: -
DNA: TGTGCCAGCAGCTGGGACCTCCAATCGGGCAATGAGCAGTTCTTC
CDR3: CASSWDLQSGNEQFF

V: TRBV9
size: -
J: TRBJ1-4
D: TRBD1
DNA: TGTGCCAGCAGCGACCCGGACAGGGGGAGCAACATTAATGAAAAACTGTTTTTT
CDR3: CASSDPDRGSNINEKLFF

V: TRBV6-5
size: -
J: TRBJ2-3
D: -
DNA: TGTGCCAGCAGTTACGACAGTACAGATACGCAGTATTTT
CDR3: CASSYDSTDTQYF

V: TRBV7-2
size: -
J: TRBJ2-6
D: TRBD1
DNA: TGTGCCAGCAGCAGAGATCGGGACAGGGGGTCGTCTGGGGCCAACGTCCTGACTTTC
CDR3: CASSRDRDRGSSGANVLTF

V: TRBV19
size: -
J: TRBJ2-2
D: -
DNA: TGTGCCAGTAGTCCGGGGGCTAACACCGGGGAGCTGTTTTTT
CDR3: CASSPGANTGELFF

V: TRBV7-3
size: once
J: TRBJ1-1
D: -
DNA: TGTGCCAGCCAAGCAACGACGAACACTGAAGCTTTCTTT
CDR3: CASQATTNTEAFF